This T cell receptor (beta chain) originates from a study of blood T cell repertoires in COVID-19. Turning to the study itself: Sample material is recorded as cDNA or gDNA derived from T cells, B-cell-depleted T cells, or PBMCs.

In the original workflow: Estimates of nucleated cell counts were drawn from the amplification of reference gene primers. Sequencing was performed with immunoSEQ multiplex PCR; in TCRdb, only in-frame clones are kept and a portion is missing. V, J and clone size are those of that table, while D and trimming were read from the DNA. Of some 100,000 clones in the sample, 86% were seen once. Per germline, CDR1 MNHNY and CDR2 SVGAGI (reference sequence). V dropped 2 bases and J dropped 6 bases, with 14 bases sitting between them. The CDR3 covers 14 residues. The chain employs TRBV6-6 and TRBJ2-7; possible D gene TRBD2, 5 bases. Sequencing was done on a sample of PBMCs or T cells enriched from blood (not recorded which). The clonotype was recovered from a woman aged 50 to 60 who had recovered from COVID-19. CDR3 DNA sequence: TGTGCCAGCAGTTACGTAGCGTCCTCGGGCGAGCAGTACTTC. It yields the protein CASSYVASSGEQYF.